These T cell receptor beta chains were read from a single sample in a study of OX40 agonist ivuxolimab in advanced cancers. Using immunoSEQ multiplex PCR, the repertoire was profiled, and TCRdb retains in-frame clones only, with some absent. The sample consists of tens of thousands of clones, over 80% of them appearing once. The sequencing here drew on CD4+ or CD8+ T cells sorted from blood, taken in a trial of the OX40 agonist ivuxolimab. These receptors were taken from an adult with an advanced solid tumor such as melanoma, head and neck, liver or kidney cancer. CDR3s include the opening cysteine and the closing phenylalanine or tryptophan. A D gene is named only where the DNA matches it firmly. Not every row has a clone size; where given, it reads once, few, many or a size class.

clone size,D gene,CDR3 length,J gene,V gene,CDR3 protein,CDR3 DNA
.,TRBD1,14,TRBJ2-1,TRBV28,CASLPRDSINEQFF,TGTGCCAGCTTGCCCCGGGACAGCATCAATGAGCAGTTCTTC
.,TRBD1,13,TRBJ2-5,TRBV5-1,CASSLEGAETQYF,TGCGCCAGCAGCTTGGAGGGGGCAGAGACCCAGTACTTC
.,.,15,TRBJ2-1,TRBV10-3,CAISPDSQHRNEQFF,TGTGCCATCAGTCCGGACAGCCAACACCGCAATGAGCAGTTCTTC
.,.,15,TRBJ2-5,TRBV5-1,CASRSGGQPQETQYF,TGCGCCAGCAGAAGCGGGGGACAGCCCCAAGAGACCCAGTACTTC
.,TRBD1,14,TRBJ1-2,TRBV18,CASSPGQGGYGYTF,TGTGCCAGCTCACCGGGACAGGGAGGCTATGGCTACACCTTC
.,TRBD1,13,TRBJ2-1,TRBV5-1,CASIGQGINEQFF,TGCGCCAGCATCGGACAGGGTATCAATGAGCAGTTCTTC
.,.,16,TRBJ2-3,TRBV10-2,CASSESLGLRTDTQYF,TGCGCCAGCAGTGAGTCTTTGGGACTTAGAACAGATACGCAGTATTTT
.,.,12,TRBJ1-1,TRBV7-9,CASSLEPSEAFF,TGTGCCAGCAGCTTAGAGCCGTCGGAAGCTTTCTTT
.,.,14,TRBJ2-5,TRBV30,CAWSVSKLGETQYF,TGTGCCTGGAGTGTATCTAAGCTTGGGGAGACCCAGTACTTC
.,.,12,TRBJ2-6,TRBV4-3,CASSHTYNVLTF,TGCGCCAGCAGCCATACCTACAACGTCCTGACTTTC
once,.,15,TRBJ2-2,TRBV7-2,CASSTQTSGTGELFF,TGTGCCAGCAGCACCCAGACTAGTGGGACCGGGGAGCTGTTTTTT
.,TRBD1,15,TRBJ1-2,TRBV5-1,CASSVLGQGNYGYTF,TGCGCCAGCAGCGTATTAGGACAGGGAAACTATGGCTACACCTTC
.,TRBD2,18,TRBJ2-3,TRBV7-9,CASGGLAPTKKGLDTQYF,TGTGCCAGCGGAGGACTAGCGCCAACCAAAAAGGGGCTAGATACGCAGTATTTT
.,TRBD1,15,TRBJ2-7,TRBV27,CASPHEDRGSYEQYF,TGTGCCAGCCCCCACGAGGACAGGGGTTCCTACGAGCAGTACTTC
.,TRBD2,20,TRBJ2-2,TRBV5-1,CASSLTMGLAGATGTGELFF,TGCGCCAGCAGCTTGACCATGGGACTAGCGGGGGCCACGGGGACCGGGGAGCTGTTTTTT
.,TRBD2,16,TRBJ2-3,TRBV19,CATGSTSGVASDTQYF,TGTGCCACCGGATCGACTAGCGGGGTTGCCTCAGATACGCAGTATTTT